This T cell receptor (beta chain) emerged from a study of CXCR3-negative and CXCR3-positive naive CD8 T cells. The TRB libraries of cDNA were built by UMI-labeled 5' RACE. TCRdb reworked the 5' RACE reads into one entry per CDR3 protein, no DNA. The sample is made up of approximately 56,000 distinct CDR3 sequences, and the top ten hold 1.5% of it. This receptor was obtained from a human donor in good health. Some clones in this sample may be carry-over from other donors' samples. The sample taken for sequencing was naive CXCR3- CD8+ T cells from blood. The subset denotes: CD45RO-CCR7+CD27+CD95- naive CD8+ T cells lacking CXCR3 (TNR3-).

CDR3: CASSLRSGSDEQYF. The chain combines TRBV28 with TRBJ2-7; TCRdb returns TRBD2, unconfirmable since there is no DNA. Germline V gene data show CDR1 as MDHEN and CDR2 as SYDVKM. The CDR3 has 14 amino acids.